The clone carrying this T cell receptor (beta chain) came up many times. The antigen is unknown. This entry comes from a study of CD8 T cells in ankylosing spondylitis. Study-wide findings and caveats: Made up of about eight highly homologous variants, a TCR beta motif appeared characteristic of ankylosing spondylitis blood. Reportedly, matched ankylosing spondylitis synovial fluid was significantly enriched for disease-linked clones. With a CD8+ phenotype, disease-linked clones were relatively rare in peripheral blood. Certain motif variants had earlier been reported in reactive arthritis synovial fluid and blood.

Making the TCR beta libraries involved quantitative 5'-RACE with molecular barcodes. TCRdb ran MiXCR on the 5' RACE reads and lists one entry per CDR3 protein. The sample has 700,000 to 1,000,000 distinct CDR3 sequences, around 11% seen once; the top ten hold less than 0.65%. Germline values: CDR1 DFQATT, CDR2 SNEGSKA (reference sequence). The CDR3 is made up of 15 amino acids. V dropped 0 bases and J dropped 5 bases, with 17 bases sitting between them. Sequenced: blood, either unsorted or a sorted T cell fraction (not recorded which). The chain uses TRBV20-1 and TRBJ2-7; D ambiguous. This TCR was recovered from a male donor with ankylosing spondylitis. CDR3 coding DNA: TGCAGTGCTAGAGATGGGCAGTCCTTCGTCCACGAGCAGTACTTC. It specifies CSARDGQSFVHEQYF.